This TCR beta chain was identified during a study of blood T cell repertoires in COVID-19. The CDR3 extends over 13 amino acids. Per germline, CDR1 KGHDR and CDR2 SFDVKD. On this clone itself: One end of the junction varies from germline; a read error may be responsible.

Method: immunoSEQ multiplex PCR; TCRdb's copy keeps in-frame clones and lacks some. The repertoire holds 100,000 to 130,000 clones, with over 80% as singletons. The clonotype originates from a woman in her 70s with acute or convalescent COVID-19. Sequencing was done on a sample of peripheral blood. The chain has TRBV24-1 and TRBJ1-2; possible D gene TRBD1, 6 bases. The DNA for the CDR3 is TGTGCCACCAGTGACCCTGGCCGACAGGAGTTTCTCTTC. Amino acid sequence: CATSDPGRQEFLF.